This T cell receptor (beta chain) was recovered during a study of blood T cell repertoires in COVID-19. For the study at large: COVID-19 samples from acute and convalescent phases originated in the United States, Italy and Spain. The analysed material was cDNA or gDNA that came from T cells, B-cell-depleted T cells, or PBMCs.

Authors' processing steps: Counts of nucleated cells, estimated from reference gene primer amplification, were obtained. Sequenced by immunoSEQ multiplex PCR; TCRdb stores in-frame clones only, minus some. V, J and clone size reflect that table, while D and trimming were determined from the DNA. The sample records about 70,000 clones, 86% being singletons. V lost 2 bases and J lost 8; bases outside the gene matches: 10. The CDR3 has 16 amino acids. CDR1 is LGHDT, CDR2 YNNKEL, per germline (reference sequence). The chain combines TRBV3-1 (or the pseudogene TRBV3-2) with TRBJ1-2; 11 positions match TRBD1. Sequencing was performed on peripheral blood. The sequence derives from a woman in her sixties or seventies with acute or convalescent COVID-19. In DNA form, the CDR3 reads TGTGCCAGCAGCCAAACCGGGACAGGGGGACGTGAGGGCTACACCTTC. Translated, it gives CASSQTGTGGREGYTF.